A selection of T cell receptor beta chains follows, all from one sample in a study of blood T cell repertoires in COVID-19. Profiled with immunoSEQ multiplex PCR; TCRdb holds only in-frame clones, not every one. The sample includes 300,000 to 500,000 clones, roughly 90% of them seen just once. The sequencing sample was made of PBMCs or T cells enriched from blood (not recorded which). Every receptor here comes from a woman aged 30 to 39 with acute COVID-19. The CDR3 runs from the conserved cysteine through the conserved F or W. Clone size is stated in some rows and not others, as once, few, many or a class when expanded.

v_gene | len | abundance | CDR3aa
TRBV30 | 16 | - | CAWSKKTSGITDTQYF
TRBV4-1 | 16 | - | CASSQENRISNQPQHF
TRBV4-1 | 14 | - | CASSRTGSGETQYF
TRBV5-1 | 13 | - | CATGDRVGSPLHF
TRBV4-1 | 14 | - | CASSQVGGNYGYTF
TRBV6-2/TRBV6-3 | 15 | - | CASSSQTSAGTEAFF
TRBV5-1 | 16 | - | CASSLVSGGTNTEAFF
TRBV5-1 | 15 | - | CASSLLAGTPDTQYF
TRBV5-8 | 17 | - | CASSPVPLPGANEKLFF
TRBV7-3 | 16 | - | CASSVQGAPDTDTQYF
TRBV19 | 16 | - | CASSIAGINSGNTIYF
TRBV6-2/TRBV6-3 | 19 | - | CASSYSRHLAGGLPGELFF
TRBV10-3 | 19 | - | CAISDPQGASGAYQETQYF
TRBV18 | 12 | - | CASSELGYEQYF
TRBV7-6 | 15 | once | CASRSTPGLAGEQYF
TRBV2 | 15 | - | CASRAQGVAGNTIYF
TRBV7-2 | 14 | - | CASSWSGGDYEQYF
TRBV5-1 | 13 | - | CASSPDRSYGYTF
TRBV12-3/TRBV12-4 | 13 | - | CASSFAGNYGYTF
TRBV18 | 18 | - | CASSPPTSGGHSYNEQFF
TRBV7-2 | 15 | - | CASSLRDRVNSPLHF
TRBV4-3 | 15 | - | CASSQEPYGNQPQHF
TRBV5-6 | 15 | - | CASSLGGAGNEKLFF
TRBV19 | 13 | - | CASAGQRGQPQHF
TRBV29-1 | 10 | - | CSVEEGAKFF
TRBV2 | 19 | - | CASTLTRLGGTGAKNIQYF
TRBV5-6 | 17 | - | CASISIGRGGPRDTQYF
TRBV19 | 15 | - | CASSGQGLHNYGYTF
TRBV9 | 15 | - | CASSVGTGISYEQYF
TRBV5-1 | 14 | few | CASSLMQGANEQFF
TRBV5-5 | 15 | - | CASSPPGQVTYEQYF
TRBV9 | 13 | - | CASSTGTGVEQYF
TRBV9 | 13 | - | CASSPGITYEQYF
TRBV29-1 | 14 | - | CSVRPTSGGYEQYF
TRBV7-9 | 15 | - | CASSWSGTGDSGYTF
TRBV7-9 | 14 | - | CASSLLGMNTEAFF
TRBV19 | 14 | - | CASSTYRGNQPQHF
TRBV5-1 | 15 | - | CASSLERASSYEQYF
TRBV19 | 15 | - | CASRVQGNSNQPQHF
TRBV6-5 | 15 | once | CAANKGTSGTDTQYF